This TCR beta chain stems from a study of T cells in localized non-small cell lung cancer. Generated by immunoSEQ multiplex PCR, the TCRdb table keeps only in-frame clones and is missing some. Of 3,000 to 4,000 clones in the sample, under 30% were seen once. The CDR3 loop spans 14 amino acids. This clone appeared a few times. Its antigen is not known. The study, taken as a whole, reports: Since sequencing was restricted to only one region of the tumor, intratumor heterogeneity remains a possibility. Within adjacent lung there appeared a median approximately 58 of the top 100 tumor clones.

This material consisted of lung tumor tissue, taken before any cancer treatment. The clonotype was recovered from a male donor aged 60 or older with stage I lung adenocarcinoma. The chain has TRBV8-2 and TRBJ1-6; the D segment call TRBD1 is taken from the table without a DNA check. TRBV8-2 counts as a pseudogene. The CDR3 DNA reads TGTGCCACCTCCGGGACAGGGGATAATTCACCCCTCCACTTT. Residues: CATSGTGDNSPLHF.